This is a list of T cell receptor beta chains from one sample in a study of cytomegalovirus exposure and HLA in healthy donors. This table comes from immunoSEQ multiplex PCR, and its TCRdb copy is limited to in-frame clones, with some not included. The sample consists of 150,000 to 200,000 clones, roughly 77% of them appearing once. The sequencing sample was made of PBMCs. Source of these receptors: a man between 35 and 55 years old in good health and CMV-seropositive. CDR3s include the opening cysteine and the closing phenylalanine or tryptophan. Fields, in order: J gene, clone size, V gene, CDR3 protein. Expanded clones are given a class, and other clones once, few, many or no size at all.

TRBJ1-3 | NA | TRBV18 | CASSPGQTGNTIYF
TRBJ2-1 | NA | TRBV5-4 | CASSGTSGRRDEQFF
TRBJ2-5 | NA | TRBV18 | CASSPEETQYF
TRBJ2-1 | NA | TRBV9 | CASSVVRGEQFF
TRBJ2-1 | few | TRBV4-2 | CASSQVSASSYNEQFF
TRBJ1-5 | NA | TRBV6-1 | CAGGGAGLPNQPQHF
TRBJ1-5 | NA | TRBV10-3 | CAISDFESNQPQHF
TRBJ2-2 | NA | TRBV9 | CASSGTDRGKPGELFF
TRBJ1-1 | NA | TRBV6-4 | CASSPTAGTANTEAFF
TRBJ2-1 | NA | TRBV6-4 | CASSEEAGAENEQFF
TRBJ2-7 | NA | TRBV7-8 | CASSFRQVAYEQYF
TRBJ1-2 | NA | TRBV12-5 | CASGLVIGTGESYGYTF
TRBJ2-3 | NA | TRBV6-5 | CASRSPGGTDTQYF
TRBJ2-1 | once | TRBV15 | CATSREGLAGGSNEQFF
TRBJ2-3 | NA | TRBV18 | CASSPPRIAGAGTDTQYF
TRBJ2-7 | NA | TRBV4-1 | CASSLGQGYEQYF
TRBJ2-7 | NA | TRBV6-6 | CASSYGLAGDYEQYF
TRBJ2-5 | NA | TRBV28 | CASSPPGGRQETQYF
TRBJ2-3 | NA | TRBV7-3 | CASSFSQGSGVTDTQYF
TRBJ1-4 | NA | TRBV4-1 | CASSQAFGVIEKLFF
TRBJ2-7 | NA | TRBV21-1 | CASSNVSDSTYEQYF
TRBJ1-2 | once | TRBV19 | CASRTRNEGGYTF
TRBJ2-6 | NA | TRBV19 | CASSFWTGGTAGANVLTF
NA | NA | TRBV6-5 | CASSQGQGRGEQYF
TRBJ1-3 | NA | TRBV19 | CASTEYSGNTIYF
TRBJ2-5 | NA | TRBV7-6 | CASSLWDPGQADQYF
TRBJ1-2 | NA | TRBV25-1 | CASSGGQGAIAYGYTF
TRBJ2-2 | NA | TRBV6-6 | CASSPAYRGRTGELFF
NA | NA | TRBV4-2 | CASSHGGTEVYEQYF
TRBJ2-5 | NA | TRBV9 | CASSVGDRGTQYF
TRBJ2-5 | NA | TRBV2 | CASRLLQETQYF
TRBJ2-3 | few | TRBV6-5 | CASSYGRTGQATQYF
TRBJ2-5 | NA | TRBV6-5 | CASSYSPAGGQETQYF
TRBJ1-5 | NA | TRBV12-5 | CASGSAGTAGTYQPQHF
TRBJ1-1 | few | TRBV28 | CASSLRGFNTEAFF
TRBJ1-1 | NA | TRBV5-1 | CASSLNRLNTEAFF
TRBJ2-5 | NA | TRBV6-1 | CASREETGVETQYF
TRBJ2-7 | NA | TRBV11-1 | CASSKGRGLDEQYF
TRBJ1-1 | NA | TRBV6-6 | CASSYPVGRGRTEAFF
TRBJ2-1 | few | TRBV5-1 | CASSDQGNDEQFF
TRBJ2-1 | NA | TRBV5-1 | CASSGTSGSHNEQFF
TRBJ2-2 | NA | TRBV6-4 | CASSRLAGGGGELFF
TRBJ1-2 | few | TRBV5-1 | CASSLPGQIYGYTF
TRBJ2-3 | NA | TRBV7-2 | CASNPYREADTQYF
TRBJ2-5 | NA | TRBV9 | CASSVGLMETQYF